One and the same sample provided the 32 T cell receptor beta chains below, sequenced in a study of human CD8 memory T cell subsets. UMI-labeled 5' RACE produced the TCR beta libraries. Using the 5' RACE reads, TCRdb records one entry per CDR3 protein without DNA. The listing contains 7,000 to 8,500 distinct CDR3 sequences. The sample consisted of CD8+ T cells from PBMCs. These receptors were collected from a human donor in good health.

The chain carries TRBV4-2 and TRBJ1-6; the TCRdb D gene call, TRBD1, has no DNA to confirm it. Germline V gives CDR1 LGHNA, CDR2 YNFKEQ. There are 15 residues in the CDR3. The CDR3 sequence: CASSQPRQGNSPLHF.

The CDR3 sequence: CSVEDPDGGHYEQYF. This chain connects TRBV29-1 to TRBJ2-7; TCRdb names TRBD1, which stays unverified in the absence of DNA. In germline, CDR1 is SQVTM, CDR2 ANQGSEA. There are 15 residues in the CDR3.

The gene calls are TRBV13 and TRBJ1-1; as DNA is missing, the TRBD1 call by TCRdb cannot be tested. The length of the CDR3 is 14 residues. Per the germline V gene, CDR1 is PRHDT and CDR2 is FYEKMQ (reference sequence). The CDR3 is CASSLQGRGTEAFF. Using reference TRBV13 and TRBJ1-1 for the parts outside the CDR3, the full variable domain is AAGVIQSPRHLIKEKRETATLKCYPIPRHDTVYWYQQGPGQDPQFLISFYEKMQSDKGSIPDRFSAQQFSDYHSELNMSSLELGDSALYFCASSLQGRGTEAFFGQGTRLTVV.

The CDR3: CASSSTRGTEQFF. The rearrangement links TRBV11-2 to TRBJ2-1. This CDR3 is built from 13 residues. Germline lookup yields CDR1 SGHAT and CDR2 FQNNGV. Supplemented by reference TRBV11-2 and TRBJ2-1, the full variable domain reads EAGVAQSPRYKIIEKRQSVAFWCNPISGHATLYWYQQILGQGPKLLIQFQNNGVVDDSQLPKDRFSAERLKGVDSTLKIQPAKLEDSAVYLCASSSTRGTEQFFGPGTRLTVL.

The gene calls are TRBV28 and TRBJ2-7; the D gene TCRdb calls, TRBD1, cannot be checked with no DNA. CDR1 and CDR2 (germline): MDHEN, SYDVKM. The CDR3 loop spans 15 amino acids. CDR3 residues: CASRGPGQGSYEQYF.

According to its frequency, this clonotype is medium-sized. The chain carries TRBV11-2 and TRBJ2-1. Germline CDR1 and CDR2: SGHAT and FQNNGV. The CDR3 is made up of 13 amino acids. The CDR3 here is CASSLWGWGEQFF. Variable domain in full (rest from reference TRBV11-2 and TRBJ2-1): EAGVAQSPRYKIIEKRQSVAFWCNPISGHATLYWYQQILGQGPKLLIQFQNNGVVDDSQLPKDRFSAERLKGVDSTLKIQPAKLEDSAVYLCASSLWGWGEQFFGPGTRLTVL.

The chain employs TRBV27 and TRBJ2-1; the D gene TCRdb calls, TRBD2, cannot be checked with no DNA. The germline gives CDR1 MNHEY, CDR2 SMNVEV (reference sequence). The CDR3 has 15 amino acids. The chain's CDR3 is CASRPLAGLKDEQFF.

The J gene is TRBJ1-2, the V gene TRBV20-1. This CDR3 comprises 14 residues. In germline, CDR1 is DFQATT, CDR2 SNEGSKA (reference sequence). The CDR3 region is CSARDHEDLQGYTF.

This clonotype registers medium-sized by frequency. CDR3 sequence reads: CASSEEAGSYEQYF. The rearrangement joins TRBV6-4 to TRBJ2-7; TCRdb's D call, TRBD2, is unchecked because there is no DNA. CDR1 is MRHNA, CDR2 SNTAGT, per germline. The CDR3 contains 14 residues.

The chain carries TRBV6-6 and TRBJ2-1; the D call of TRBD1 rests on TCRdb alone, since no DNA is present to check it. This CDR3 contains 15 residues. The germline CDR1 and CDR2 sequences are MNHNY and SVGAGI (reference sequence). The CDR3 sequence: CASSYTTGEYNEQFF.

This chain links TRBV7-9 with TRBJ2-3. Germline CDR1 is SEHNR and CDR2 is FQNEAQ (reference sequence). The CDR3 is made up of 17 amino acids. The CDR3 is CASSLAVVAGTTDTQYF.

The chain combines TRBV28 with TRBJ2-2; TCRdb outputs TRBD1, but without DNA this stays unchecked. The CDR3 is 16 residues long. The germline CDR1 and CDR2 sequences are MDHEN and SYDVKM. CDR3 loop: CASSLIRGASTGELFF.

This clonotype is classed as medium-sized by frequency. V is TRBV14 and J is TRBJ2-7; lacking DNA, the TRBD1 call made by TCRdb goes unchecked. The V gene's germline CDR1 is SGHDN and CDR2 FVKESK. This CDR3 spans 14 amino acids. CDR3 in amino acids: CASSQWQGGYEQYF.

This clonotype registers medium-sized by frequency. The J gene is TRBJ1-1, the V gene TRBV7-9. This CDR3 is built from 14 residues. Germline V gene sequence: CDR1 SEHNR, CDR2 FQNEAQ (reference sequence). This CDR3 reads CASSPPGEGREAFF.

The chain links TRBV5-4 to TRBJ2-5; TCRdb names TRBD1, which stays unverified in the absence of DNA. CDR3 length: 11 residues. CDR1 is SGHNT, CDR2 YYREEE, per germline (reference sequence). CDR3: CASGDLGTQYF.

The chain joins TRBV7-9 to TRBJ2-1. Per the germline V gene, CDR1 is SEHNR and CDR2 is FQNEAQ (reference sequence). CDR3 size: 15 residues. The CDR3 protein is CASSSSLSSYNEQFF.

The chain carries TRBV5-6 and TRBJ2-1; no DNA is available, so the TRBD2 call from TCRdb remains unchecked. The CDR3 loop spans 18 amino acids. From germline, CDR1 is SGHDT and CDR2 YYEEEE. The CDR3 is CASRSGTRGGGPYNEQFF.

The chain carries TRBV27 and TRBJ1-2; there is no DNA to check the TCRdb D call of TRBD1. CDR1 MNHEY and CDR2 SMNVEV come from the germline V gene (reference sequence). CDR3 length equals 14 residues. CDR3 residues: CASSIGPTVYGYTF.

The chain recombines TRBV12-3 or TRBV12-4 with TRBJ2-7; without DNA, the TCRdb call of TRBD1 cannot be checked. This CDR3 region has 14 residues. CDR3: CASSATGFGYEQYF.

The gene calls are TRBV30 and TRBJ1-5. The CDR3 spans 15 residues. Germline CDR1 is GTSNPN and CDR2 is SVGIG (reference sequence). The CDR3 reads CAWSVDLGINQPQHF.

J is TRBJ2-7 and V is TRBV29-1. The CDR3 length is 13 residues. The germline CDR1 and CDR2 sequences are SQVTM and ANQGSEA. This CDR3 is CSVGDTVSYEQYF.

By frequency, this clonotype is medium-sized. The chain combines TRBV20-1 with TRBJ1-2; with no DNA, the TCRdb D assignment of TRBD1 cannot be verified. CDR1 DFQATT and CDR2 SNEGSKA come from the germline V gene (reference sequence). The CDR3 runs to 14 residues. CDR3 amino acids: CSVPPNKSNYGYTF.

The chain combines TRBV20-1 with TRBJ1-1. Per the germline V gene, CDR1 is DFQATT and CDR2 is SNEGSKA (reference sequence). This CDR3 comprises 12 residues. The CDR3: CSASRGGAEAFF.

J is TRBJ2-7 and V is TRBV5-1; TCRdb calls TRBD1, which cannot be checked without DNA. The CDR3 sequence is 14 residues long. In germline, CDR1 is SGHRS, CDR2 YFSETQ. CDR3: CASSSDRPLDEQYF.

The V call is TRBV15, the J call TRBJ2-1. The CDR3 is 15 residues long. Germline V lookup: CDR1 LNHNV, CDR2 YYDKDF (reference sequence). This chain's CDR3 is CATSRDLSSYNEQFF.

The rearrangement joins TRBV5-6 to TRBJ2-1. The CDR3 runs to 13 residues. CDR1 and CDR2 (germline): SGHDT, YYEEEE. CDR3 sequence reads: CASSFGSHNEQFF.

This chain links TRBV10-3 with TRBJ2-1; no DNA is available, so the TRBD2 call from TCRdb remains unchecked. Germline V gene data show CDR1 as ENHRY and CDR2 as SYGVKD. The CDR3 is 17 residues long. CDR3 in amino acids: CAISEILTSGPYNEQFF.

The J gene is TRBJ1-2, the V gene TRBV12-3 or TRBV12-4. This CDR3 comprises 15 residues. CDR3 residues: CASTRERGVFGGYTF.

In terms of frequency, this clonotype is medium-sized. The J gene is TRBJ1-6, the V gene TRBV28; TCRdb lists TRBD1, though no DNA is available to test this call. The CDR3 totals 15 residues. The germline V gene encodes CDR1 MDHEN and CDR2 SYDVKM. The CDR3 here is CASSPPGTDNSPLHF.

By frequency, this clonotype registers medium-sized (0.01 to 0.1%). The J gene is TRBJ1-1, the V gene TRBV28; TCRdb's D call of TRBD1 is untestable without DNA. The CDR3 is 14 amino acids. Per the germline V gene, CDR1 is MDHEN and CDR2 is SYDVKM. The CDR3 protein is CASSLYRLGGTAFF.

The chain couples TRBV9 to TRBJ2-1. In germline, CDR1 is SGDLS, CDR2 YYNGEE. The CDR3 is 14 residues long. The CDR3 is CASSVEVGMGEQFF.

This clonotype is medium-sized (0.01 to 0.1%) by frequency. The chain's CDR3 is CASSFPGRSATYEQYF. V and J are TRBV12-3 or TRBV12-4 and TRBJ2-7; with no DNA, the TCRdb D assignment of TRBD1 cannot be verified. The CDR3 runs 16 residues.